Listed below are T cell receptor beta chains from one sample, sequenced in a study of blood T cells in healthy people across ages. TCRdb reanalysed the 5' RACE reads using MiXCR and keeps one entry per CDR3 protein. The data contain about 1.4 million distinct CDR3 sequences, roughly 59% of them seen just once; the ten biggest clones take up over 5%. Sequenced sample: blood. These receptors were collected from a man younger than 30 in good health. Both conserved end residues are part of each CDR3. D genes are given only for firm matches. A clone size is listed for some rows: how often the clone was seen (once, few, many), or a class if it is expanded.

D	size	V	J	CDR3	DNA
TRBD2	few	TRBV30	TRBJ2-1	CAWSVGGRMNEQFF	TGTGCCTGGAGTGTAGGCGGGAGGATGAATGAGCAGTTCTTC
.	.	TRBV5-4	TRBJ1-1	CASHPKGGNTEAFF	TGTGCCAGCCACCCGAAGGGCGGGAACACTGAAGCTTTCTTT
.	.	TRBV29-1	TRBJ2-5	CSVDRVSETQYF	TGCAGCGTTGACAGGGTTTCAGAGACCCAGTACTTC
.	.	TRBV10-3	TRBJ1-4	CAISESGEVNEKLFF	TGTGCCATCAGTGAGTCCGGGGAGGTTAATGAAAAACTGTTTTTT
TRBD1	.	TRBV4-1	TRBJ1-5	CASSRQGQSNQPQHF	TGCGCCAGCAGCCGTCAGGGACAGAGCAATCAGCCCCAGCATTTT
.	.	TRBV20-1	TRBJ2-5	CSAGPGWETQYF	TGCAGTGCTGGGCCTGGATGGGAGACCCAGTACTTC
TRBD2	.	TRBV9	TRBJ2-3	CASSVAWLAGNTQYF	TGTGCCAGCAGCGTAGCGTGGCTAGCGGGGAATACGCAGTATTTT
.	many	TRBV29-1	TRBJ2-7	CSVERGGEQYF	TGCAGCGTTGAACGCGGCGGTGAGCAGTACTTC
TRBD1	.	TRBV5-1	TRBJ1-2	CASSSGTGVMGYGYTF	TGCGCCAGCAGCTCCGGGACAGGGGTTATGGGCTATGGCTACACCTTC
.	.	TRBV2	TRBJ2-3	CASIGLLGSRTDTQYF	TGTGCCAGCATTGGGCTGCTCGGTTCTCGCACAGATACGCAGTATTTT
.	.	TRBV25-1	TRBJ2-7	CASGPEAVYEQYF	TGTGCCAGCGGGCCTGAGGCAGTCTACGAGCAGTACTTC
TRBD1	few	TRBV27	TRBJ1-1	CASSSPRTGRGKNTEAFF	TGTGCCAGCAGTTCCCCTCGGACAGGGAGGGGAAAGAACACTGAAGCTTTCTTT
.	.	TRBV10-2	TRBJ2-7	CASSESMMSPGPYEQYF	TGCGCCAGCAGTGAGTCGATGATGAGCCCGGGGCCCTACGAGCAGTACTTC
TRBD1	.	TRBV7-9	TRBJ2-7	CASSPQDRNSYEQYF	TGTGCCAGCAGCCCACAGGACAGGAACTCCTACGAGCAGTACTTC
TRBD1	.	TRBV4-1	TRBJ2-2	CASRHRGAPNTGELFF	TGCGCCAGCAGGCACAGGGGCGCCCCGAACACCGGGGAGCTGTTTTTT
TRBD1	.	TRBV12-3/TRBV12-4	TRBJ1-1	CASSSDRGGSSTEAFF	TGTGCCAGCAGTAGCGACAGGGGTGGGAGTAGCACTGAAGCTTTCTTT
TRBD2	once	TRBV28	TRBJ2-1	CASSSWTSGGIGEQFF	TGTGCCAGCAGTTCCTGGACTAGCGGGGGGATTGGTGAGCAGTTCTTC
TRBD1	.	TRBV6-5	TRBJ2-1	CASSYGGQYDSYNEQFF	TGTGCCAGCAGTTACGGGGGACAGTACGACTCCTACAATGAGCAGTTCTTC
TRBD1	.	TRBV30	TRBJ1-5	CAWGEGQVNQPQHF	TGTGCCTGGGGGGAGGGACAGGTCAATCAGCCCCAGCATTTT
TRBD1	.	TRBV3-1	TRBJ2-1	CASSPQDRNEQFF	TGTGCCAGCAGCCCGCAGGACAGGAATGAGCAGTTCTTC
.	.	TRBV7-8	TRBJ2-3	CASSLKRATSTDTQYF	TGTGCCAGCAGCCTCAAGCGGGCGACTAGCACAGATACGCAGTATTTT
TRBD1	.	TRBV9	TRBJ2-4	CASSGAGTGLAKNIQYF	TGTGCCAGCAGCGGTGCGGGGACAGGGCTAGCCAAAAACATTCAGTACTTC
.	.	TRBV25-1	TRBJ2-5	CASRSGVQTQYF	TGTGCCAGCAGATCAGGTGTGCAGACCCAGTACTTC
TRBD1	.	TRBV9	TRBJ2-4	CASSVGTGGFANIQYF	TGTGCCAGCAGCGTAGGGACAGGGGGCTTCGCGAACATTCAGTACTTC
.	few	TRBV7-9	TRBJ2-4	CASSPRVGAGRDIQYF	TGTGCCAGCAGCCCCCGGGTTGGAGCAGGGCGCGACATTCAGTACTTC